This T cell receptor (beta chain) derives from a study of blood T cell repertoires in COVID-19. About the study: Samples representing acute and convalescent COVID-19 were sourced from the United States, Italy and Spain.

CDR3 size: 15 residues. CDR1 is SGHAT, CDR2 FQNNGV, per germline. Trimming cost V 5 bases and J 4 bases, with 17 bases left between them. Data came from immunoSEQ multiplex PCR; TCRdb stores just in-frame clones and leaves some out. The sample consists of roughly 100,000 clones, around 87% of them appearing once. Sequencing input: peripheral blood. This chain connects TRBV11-2 to TRBJ2-5; tentative D call: TRBD2 (5 bases). The clonotype comes from a man aged 45-60 years with active or convalescent COVID-19. The DNA for the CDR3 is TGTGCCAGCAGCCTAAACTCCGCCGCGGGAGAGACCCAGTACTTC. Translating gives CASSLNSAAGETQYF.